The 22 T cell receptor beta chains in this list originate from one sample, sequenced in a study of response to subunit inactivated influenza vaccine. One entry per CDR3 protein results from TCRdb running MiXCR on the RT-PCR reads. The top ten hold roughly 6.4% of the sample, which has roughly 700,000 distinct CDR3 sequences, roughly 13% seen once. The sequencing here drew on PBMCs from blood, taken about 14 days before vaccination. The receptors stem from a man in his forties or fifties who received an inactivated influenza vaccine.

This clonotype has more than one count but fewer than ten. CDR3 nucleotides: TGTGCCACCAGCAGAGGACTAGAGGCAGACACAGATACGCAGTATTTT. It is translated as CATSRGLEADTDTQYF. The V call is TRBV15, the J call TRBJ2-3; TRBD2 might be the D (6 bases). Per germline, CDR1 LNHNV and CDR2 YYDKDF (reference sequence). The CDR3 loop spans 16 amino acids. The V end was cut by 1 base, the J end by 2 bases, with 13 bases between.

The chain recombines TRBV9 with TRBJ1-2; 10 bases agree with TRBD1. The germline V gene has CDR1 SGDLS and CDR2 YYNGEE. Trimming removed 4 bases from V and 3 bases from J; junction bases left unmatched: 9. The CDR3 contains 16 residues. The CDR3 loop is CASSPSGTGDYYGYTF. The CDR3 DNA sequence: TGTGCCAGCAGCCCCTCCGGGACAGGGGATTACTATGGCTACACCTTC.

This clonotype was seen more than once but under ten times. The chain employs TRBV12-3 or TRBV12-4 and TRBJ2-1; TRBD1 might be the D (5 bases). The CDR3 totals 21 residues. Between the trimmed V and J ends, which lost 4 bases and 3 bases, there was a span of 31 bases. DNA of the CDR3: TGTGCCAGCAGTTCAAGTTCCACAAGGTTGTACCCTGGACAAGGCTACAATGAGCAGTTCTTC. Protein sequence: CASSSSSTRLYPGQGYNEQFF.

The rearrangement links TRBV12-3 or TRBV12-4 to TRBJ2-3; the D is unclear. Trimming removed 7 bases at V and 0 bases at J, with 17 bases between. CDR3 length: 16 residues. The CDR3 DNA is TGTGCCAGCACCTGGATAGGGAAGGAAAGCACAGATACGCAGTATTTT. Translated, it gives CASTWIGKESTDTQYF.

This CDR3 is CASSPVSTIDTQYF. Written as DNA, the CDR3 is TGTGCCAGCAGCCCTGTAAGCACTATAGATACGCAGTATTTT. The V and J genes are TRBV4-2 and TRBJ2-3; no reliable D call. V lost 4 bases to trimming and J lost 5 bases, with 13 bases between them. The CDR3 is made up of 14 amino acids. Germline CDR1 and CDR2: LGHNA and YNFKEQ.

V and J are TRBV4-3 and TRBJ2-7, with TRBD2 as a possible D gene (7 bases). This CDR3 has 15 residues. V was clipped by 4 bases and J by 4 bases, with 17 bases between them. CDR1 LGHNA and CDR2 YSLEER come from the germline V gene. The CDR3 DNA reads TGCGCCAGCAGCCTCCGCGTGGGGGGGCGGTACGAGCAGTACTTC. This gives the protein CASSLRVGGRYEQYF.

The V and J genes are TRBV6-5 and TRBJ2-1, with a possible D match to TRBD1 (6 bases). Germline lookup yields CDR1 MNHEY and CDR2 SVGAGI. The CDR3 extends over 17 amino acids. V was cut by 5 bases and J by 9 bases, with 26 bases left in between. In DNA form, the CDR3 reads TGTGCCAGCAGTCACCGAGGACCGGGACACGAGAGGAGTGAGCAGTTCTTC. Amino acid sequence: CASSHRGPGHERSEQFF.

J is TRBJ2-7 and V is TRBV4-3; D not certain. The CDR3 totals 15 residues. Germline lookup yields CDR1 LGHNA and CDR2 YSLEER. V lost 0 bases to trimming and J lost 0 bases, with 9 bases between them. In DNA, the CDR3 is TGCGCCAGCAGCCAAGAATTAGGCGGCTCCTACGAGCAGTACTTC. Protein product: CASSQELGGSYEQYF.

The V gene is TRBV7-3, the J gene TRBJ2-2; 7 bases align to TRBD1. Germline lookup yields CDR1 SGHTA and CDR2 FQGTGA. The CDR3 is 15 amino acids. V lost 5 bases, J lost 2 bases, and 5 bases stayed unmatched. Here the CDR3 DNA reads TGTGCCAGCAGCCCGGGACAGATCAACACCGGGGAGCTGTTTTTT. Translated, it gives CASSPGQINTGELFF.

The chain employs TRBV3-1 and TRBJ2-5; either TRBD1 or TRBD2 may supply D (5 bases each). This CDR3 is 16 amino acids long. Germline V gene lookup returns CDR1 LGHDT and CDR2 YNNKEL (reference sequence). Trimming took off 0 bases at V and 5 bases at J, with 16 bases between the two ends. This chain's CDR3 is CASSQDPGPLTETQYF. CDR3 bases: TGTGCCAGCAGCCAAGACCCGGGACCCCTAACGGAGACCCAGTACTTC.

This clonotype was seen a handful of times. The CDR3 DNA is TGCGCCAGCAGCTTGGCTACTAGCGGGGGAGAAACAGATACGCAGTATTTT. Residues: CASSLATSGGETDTQYF. The chain uses TRBV5-1 and TRBJ2-3, with 11 bases matching TRBD2. Germline V gene data show CDR1 as SGHRS and CDR2 as YFSETQ. The CDR3 is 17 amino acids. V lost 0 bases to trimming and J lost 3 bases; unmatched junction nucleotides: 6.

The CDR3: CATGLERDRGASPLHF. The CDR3 coding sequence is TGTGCCACCGGGCTGGAAAGGGACAGGGGGGCTTCACCCCTCCACTTT. This sequence joins TRBV15 and TRBJ1-6; 11 bases map to TRBD1. The CDR3 has 16 residues. CDR1 LNHNV and CDR2 YYDKDF come from the germline V gene (reference sequence). J was trimmed by 9 bases and V by 8 bases; bases with no gene match: 12.

The rearrangement joins TRBV28 to TRBJ2-7; 7 bases are a match to TRBD1. The CDR3 length is 14 residues. Germline lookup yields CDR1 MDHEN and CDR2 SYDVKM. Trimming at V came to 3 bases and at J to 5 bases, leaving 7 bases not matched to a gene. CDR3 sequence reads: CASSFLNRGHEQYF. The CDR3 DNA reads as TGTGCCAGCAGTTTCCTAAACAGGGGACACGAGCAGTACTTC. The entire variable domain, with the rest obtained from reference TRBV28 and TRBJ2-7, is as follows: DVKVTQSSRYLVKRTGEKVFLECVQDMDHENMFWYRQDPGLGLRLIYFSYDVKMKEKGDIPEGYSVSREKKERFSLILESASTNQTSMYLCASSFLNRGHEQYFGPGTRLTVT.

J is TRBJ2-7 and V is TRBV6-5, with 10 bases fitting TRBD2. The CDR3 has 15 residues. Germline values: CDR1 MNHEY, CDR2 SVGAGI. With V trimmed by 2 bases and J by 4 bases, 5 bases remained unmatched. CDR3 region: CASSYGASGRYEQYF. The DNA for the CDR3 is TGTGCCAGCAGTTACGGGGCTAGCGGGAGATACGAGCAGTACTTC.

The V gene is TRBV28, the J gene TRBJ2-5; D is ambiguous. The CDR3 contains 12 residues. Between the trimmed V and J ends, which lost 6 bases and 5 bases, there was a span of 10 bases. Germline loops: CDR1 MDHEN, CDR2 SYDVKM. The CDR3 DNA reads as TGTGCCAGCAGCAGAATCGATGAGACCCAGTACTTC. It specifies CASSRIDETQYF.

This clonotype was seen a few times. The rearrangement uses TRBV4-3 and TRBJ2-3, with 7 nucleotides matching TRBD2. The CDR3 has 17 amino acids. Germline V CDR1 and CDR2: LGHNA, YSLEER. Losses at the gene ends were 4 bases for V and 3 bases for J; bases not matched to a gene: 13. CDR3 sequence reads: CASSPSSGGHVTDTQYF. The DNA for the CDR3 is TGCGCCAGCAGCCCATCTAGCGGAGGCCATGTTACAGATACGCAGTATTTT.

The sample holds many counts of this clonotype. This chain uses TRBV6-5 with TRBJ2-3; a weak D match, TRBD1 (6 bases). The CDR3 length is 15 residues. Trimming shortened V by 0 bases and J by 3 bases, and 10 bases separated the two germline ends. In germline, CDR1 is MNHEY, CDR2 SVGAGI. For the CDR3, the DNA is TGTGCCAGCAGTTACTCAGCAGGGGCGACAGATACGCAGTATTTT. Its protein is CASSYSAGATDTQYF.

This chain links TRBV6-1 with TRBJ2-3; TRBD1 agrees at 8 bases. CDR1 MNHNS and CDR2 SASEGT come from the germline V gene. The V segment lost 6 bases and the J segment 3 bases; nucleotides outside the gene matches: 8. CDR3 size: 15 residues. CDR3 DNA: TGTGCCAGCAGCCGGGACAGGCGGGGTACAGATACGCAGTATTTT. Its translation is CASSRDRRGTDTQYF.

J is TRBJ2-1 and V is TRBV6-5; weak D call: TRBD2 (5 bases). CDR1 is MNHEY, CDR2 SVGAGI, per germline. The V gene lost 1 base and the J gene lost 7 bases, with 11 bases spanning the gap. The CDR3 covers 14 residues. CDR3 DNA sequence: TGTGCCAGCAGTTACTTGACGGGGTGGAATGAGCAGTTCTTC. It is translated as CASSYLTGWNEQFF.

This clonotype occurred a few times. V is TRBV5-1 and J is TRBJ1-1; weak D call: TRBD1 (5 bases). The CDR3 totals 14 residues. The germline V gene has CDR1 SGHRS and CDR2 YFSETQ. Trimming shortened V by 4 bases and J by 2 bases, and 12 bases separated the two germline ends. CDR3 residues: CASSQGPFNTEAFF. DNA for the CDR3: TGCGCCAGCAGCCAGGGACCCTTTAACACTGAAGCTTTCTTT.

V is TRBV4-3 and J is TRBJ1-1; 7 bases are shared with TRBD1. Germline values: CDR1 LGHNA, CDR2 YSLEER. After removal of 4 bases from V and 5 bases from J, the junction contained 13 bases not matched to a gene. The CDR3 is 16 amino acids. In nucleotides, the CDR3 is TGCGCCAGCAGCCCCACAGGGGTATCAAAGGTGACTGAAGCTTTCTTT. Translating gives CASSPTGVSKVTEAFF.

This clonotype showed up just a few times. The V call is TRBV4-3, the J call TRBJ2-1, with D perhaps matching TRBD2 (7 bases). The CDR3 has 16 residues. Germline CDR1 and CDR2: LGHNA and YSLEER. The V end lost 4 bases, the J end lost 0 bases, and 13 bases lay between the germline ends. CDR3 in amino acids: CASSRGGGPSYNEQFF. DNA of the CDR3: TGCGCCAGCAGCCGAGGGGGGGGGCCCTCCTACAATGAGCAGTTCTTC.